This passage covers 9 T cell receptor beta chains from one sample sequenced in a study of T cells in Graves' hyperthyroidism and ophthalmopathy. Template material for amplifying TCR beta CDR3 regions consisted of RNA transcripts. First-round RT-PCR targeting the TCR CDR3 was performed with the HTBI primer set. One entry per CDR3 protein results from TCRdb running MiXCR on the multiplex PCR reads. The sample consists of approximately 710,000 distinct CDR3 sequences, 15% to 20% of them appearing once. Sequenced input: blood. Receptors were obtained from a man aged 50 to 60 with Graves' hyperthyroidism.

The chain has TRBV10-1 and TRBJ1-5; possibly TRBD1 for D (6 bases). Per the germline V gene, CDR1 is WNHNN and CDR2 is SYGVQD (reference sequence). CDR3 length: 14 amino acids. The germline V and J ends were trimmed by 2 bases and 9 bases, with 14 bases remaining between them. CDR3 sequence reads: CASSETGAPWPQHF. The CDR3, as DNA: TGCGCCAGCAGTGAGACGGGGGCACCGTGGCCCCAGCATTTT.

The chain couples TRBV25-1 to TRBJ2-7; maybe TRBD2 (6 bases). In germline, CDR1 is MGHDK, CDR2 SYGVNS. This CDR3 is 18 amino acids long. V lost 3 bases and J 4 bases, leaving 25 bases between the germline ends. The CDR3 DNA reads TGTGCCAGCAGTGAGTCGAGACCGCGGGGCCGCCGAGCGTACGAGCAGTACTTC. Translated, it gives CASSESRPRGRRAYEQYF.

This clonotype showed up just a few times. This CDR3 is CASSFLLPGTRTEAFF. Here the CDR3 DNA reads TGCGCCAGCAGCTTTTTACTTCCCGGGACCAGGACTGAAGCTTTCTTT. The chain has TRBV5-1 and TRBJ1-1, with D possibly matching TRBD1 (5 bases). The CDR3 is 16 amino acids. The germline V gene encodes CDR1 SGHRS and CDR2 YFSETQ. V dropped 2 bases and J dropped 5 bases, with 19 bases sitting between them.

The gene calls are TRBV30 and TRBJ2-5; a possible D gene is TRBD1 (5 bases). The CDR3 loop spans 13 amino acids. Germline loops: CDR1 GTSNPN, CDR2 SVGIG (reference sequence). The V gene lost 3 bases and the J gene lost 3 bases, with 11 bases spanning the gap. The CDR3 bases are TGTGCCTGGAGAGGTACCAGGGAAGAGACCCAGTACTTC. It specifies CAWRGTREETQYF.

The CDR3 coding sequence is TGTGCCAGCAACACACAGGGGAACACCGGGGAGCTGTTTTTT. Translating gives CASNTQGNTGELFF. This chain uses TRBV7-2 with TRBJ2-2; maybe TRBD1 (6 bases). Looked up from germline, CDR1 is SGHTA and CDR2 is FQGNSA. The CDR3 extends over 14 amino acids. V lost 7 bases to trimming and J lost 1 base, with 10 bases between them.

V usage is TRBV19 and J usage is TRBJ2-2, with TRBD1 identical over 7 bases. Germline-derived CDR1 and CDR2 are LNHDA and SQIVND (reference sequence). With V trimmed by 10 bases and J by 0 bases, 8 bases remained unmatched. There are 15 residues in the CDR3. The CDR3 loop is CATFPGTANTGELFF. CDR3 DNA sequence: TGTGCCACCTTCCCCGGGACAGCGAACACCGGGGAGCTGTTTTTT.

This clonotype has a count of ten or more. CDR3 DNA: TGTGCCAGCAGTACCGAGCGGGAGTCTGTGAATGAGCAGTTCTTC. Protein sequence: CASSTERESVNEQFF. The gene calls are TRBV28 and TRBJ2-1; 8 bases match TRBD2. Germline V gives CDR1 MDHEN, CDR2 SYDVKM. With 5 bases clipped from V and 7 bases from J, the junction kept 10 bases outside the gene matches. The CDR3 spans 15 residues.

This clonotype was found many times. The rearrangement uses TRBV2 and TRBJ1-5; maybe TRBD1 (5 bases). The CDR3 loop spans 13 amino acids. The V gene's germline CDR1 is SNHLY and CDR2 FYNNEI. Trimming cost V 11 bases and J 2 bases, with 13 bases left between them. The CDR3 loop reads CAWCDSRNQPQHF. CDR3 DNA: TGTGCCTGGTGTGACAGCCGCAATCAGCCCCAGCATTTT. Using reference TRBV2 and TRBJ1-5 for the parts outside the CDR3, the full variable domain is EPEVTQTPSHQVTQMGQEVILRCVPISNHLYFYWYRQILGQKVEFLVSFYNNEISEKSEIFDDQFSVERPDGSNFTLKIRSTKLEDSAMYFCAWCDSRNQPQHFGDGTRLSIL.

This chain joins TRBV29-1 and TRBJ2-4; D is possibly TRBD1 (5 bases). Germline-derived CDR1 and CDR2 are SQVTM and ANQGSEA. The ends were cut back, 3 bases at V and 5 bases at J, with 11 bases in the middle. The CDR3 contains 13 residues. The chain's CDR3 is CSVEGHSENIQYF. In DNA form, the CDR3 reads TGCAGCGTTGAGGGGCACAGCGAAAACATTCAGTACTTC. Combining the CDR3 with reference TRBV29-1 and TRBJ2-4 gives the whole variable domain SAVISQKPSRDICQRGTSLTIQCQVDSQVTMMFWYRQQPGQSLTLIATANQGSEATYESGFVIDKFPISRPNLTFSTLTVSNMSPEDSSIYLCSVEGHSENIQYFGAGTRLSVL.